This T cell receptor (beta chain) was observed in a study of T cell repertoires in cytomegalovirus infection. In the study overall: It can be stated that public TCR beta signatures indicated CMV infection as well as a matching HLA type. Points from the study as a whole: Ex vivo responses were dominated by HLA-C-restricted CMV-specific TCR beta clonotypes.

Concerning this clonotype itself: What it binds is not known.

Via MiXCR, TCRdb re-called the reads, giving one row per CDR3 protein. This table has 68,000 or so distinct CDR3 sequences, roughly 20% appearing once. The CDR3 loop spans 13 amino acids. The germline CDR1 and CDR2 sequences are LNHDA and SQIVND (reference sequence). V shed 3 bases, J shed 6 bases, and the junction held 1 base outside the gene matches. The sequence derives from a human donor in good health (CMV status not recorded). Some clones in this sample may be carry-over from other donors' samples. The chain employs TRBV19 and TRBJ1-5, with 8 positions matching TRBD1. The sample consisted of PBMCs, sequenced either directly or after in vitro stimulation (not recorded which). The DNA for the CDR3 is TGTGCCAGTAGTATGGACAGGGTTCAGCCCCAGCATTTT. It encodes CASSMDRVQPQHF.